Described below is a single TCR beta chain sequence and its context. Its antigen is currently unknown. The sample is drawn from a study of persistence of HIV-infected CD4 T cells. This was the immunoSEQ version 4 assay in survey mode. This table comes from immunoSEQ multiplex PCR, and its TCRdb copy is limited to in-frame clones, with some not included. The table lists 35,000 to 50,000 clones, roughly nine tenths of them singletons. Nonspecific anti-CD3/anti-CD28 bead stimulation represents the broad CD4+ T cell repertoire. Sorting selected CD4+ T cells upregulating both CD40 ligand and CD69. CDR1 is MNHEY, CDR2 SVGAGI, per germline. The CDR3 sequence is 14 residues long. Trimming took off 7 bases at V and 8 bases at J, with 20 bases between the two ends.

The TCR originated in an adult man with HIV who was CMV-seropositive. This rearrangement joins TRBV6-5 to TRBJ1-2, with TRBD1 as a possible D gene (5 bases). The input for sequencing was CD4+ T cells sorted from PBMCs after roughly 18-hour stimulation, taken from a patient who received antiretroviral therapy. The CDR3 DNA is TGTGCCAGCACCCTCAAGACAGATTTAGGAGGCTACACCTTC. Translated, it gives CASTLKTDLGGYTF.